This T cell receptor (beta chain) was documented in a study of shared T cell receptors in the human thymus. The assay was immunoSEQ multiplex PCR, and TCRdb's table has in-frame clones only and misses some. The sample includes 650,000 to 950,000 clones, approximately 83% of them seen just once. In addition, the sample was reused for a study of human thymus T cells. From that paper: Immunologically healthy infants in Finland undergoing congenital heart defect surgery were the donors. Thymic tissue was derived from resections collected during corrective heart surgery. Seemingly biased V and J gene usage marked thymic and blood repertoires. Related research described thymic repertoires that were highly overlapping among unrelated individuals.

This receptor was identified in a girl less than two years old with a congenital heart defect. The sequencing sample was made of thymocytes.

The CDR3: CASSLIGTGSYNEQFF. The CDR3 coding sequence is TGTGCCAGCAGCTTAATTGGGACAGGGTCCTACAATGAGCAGTTCTTC. V and J are TRBV11-2 and TRBJ2-1; 9 positions agree with TRBD1. V trimming: 2 bases; J trimming: 1 base; junction bases outside the gene matches: 3. There are 16 residues in the CDR3. Germline assignment: CDR1 SGHAT and CDR2 FQNNGV.